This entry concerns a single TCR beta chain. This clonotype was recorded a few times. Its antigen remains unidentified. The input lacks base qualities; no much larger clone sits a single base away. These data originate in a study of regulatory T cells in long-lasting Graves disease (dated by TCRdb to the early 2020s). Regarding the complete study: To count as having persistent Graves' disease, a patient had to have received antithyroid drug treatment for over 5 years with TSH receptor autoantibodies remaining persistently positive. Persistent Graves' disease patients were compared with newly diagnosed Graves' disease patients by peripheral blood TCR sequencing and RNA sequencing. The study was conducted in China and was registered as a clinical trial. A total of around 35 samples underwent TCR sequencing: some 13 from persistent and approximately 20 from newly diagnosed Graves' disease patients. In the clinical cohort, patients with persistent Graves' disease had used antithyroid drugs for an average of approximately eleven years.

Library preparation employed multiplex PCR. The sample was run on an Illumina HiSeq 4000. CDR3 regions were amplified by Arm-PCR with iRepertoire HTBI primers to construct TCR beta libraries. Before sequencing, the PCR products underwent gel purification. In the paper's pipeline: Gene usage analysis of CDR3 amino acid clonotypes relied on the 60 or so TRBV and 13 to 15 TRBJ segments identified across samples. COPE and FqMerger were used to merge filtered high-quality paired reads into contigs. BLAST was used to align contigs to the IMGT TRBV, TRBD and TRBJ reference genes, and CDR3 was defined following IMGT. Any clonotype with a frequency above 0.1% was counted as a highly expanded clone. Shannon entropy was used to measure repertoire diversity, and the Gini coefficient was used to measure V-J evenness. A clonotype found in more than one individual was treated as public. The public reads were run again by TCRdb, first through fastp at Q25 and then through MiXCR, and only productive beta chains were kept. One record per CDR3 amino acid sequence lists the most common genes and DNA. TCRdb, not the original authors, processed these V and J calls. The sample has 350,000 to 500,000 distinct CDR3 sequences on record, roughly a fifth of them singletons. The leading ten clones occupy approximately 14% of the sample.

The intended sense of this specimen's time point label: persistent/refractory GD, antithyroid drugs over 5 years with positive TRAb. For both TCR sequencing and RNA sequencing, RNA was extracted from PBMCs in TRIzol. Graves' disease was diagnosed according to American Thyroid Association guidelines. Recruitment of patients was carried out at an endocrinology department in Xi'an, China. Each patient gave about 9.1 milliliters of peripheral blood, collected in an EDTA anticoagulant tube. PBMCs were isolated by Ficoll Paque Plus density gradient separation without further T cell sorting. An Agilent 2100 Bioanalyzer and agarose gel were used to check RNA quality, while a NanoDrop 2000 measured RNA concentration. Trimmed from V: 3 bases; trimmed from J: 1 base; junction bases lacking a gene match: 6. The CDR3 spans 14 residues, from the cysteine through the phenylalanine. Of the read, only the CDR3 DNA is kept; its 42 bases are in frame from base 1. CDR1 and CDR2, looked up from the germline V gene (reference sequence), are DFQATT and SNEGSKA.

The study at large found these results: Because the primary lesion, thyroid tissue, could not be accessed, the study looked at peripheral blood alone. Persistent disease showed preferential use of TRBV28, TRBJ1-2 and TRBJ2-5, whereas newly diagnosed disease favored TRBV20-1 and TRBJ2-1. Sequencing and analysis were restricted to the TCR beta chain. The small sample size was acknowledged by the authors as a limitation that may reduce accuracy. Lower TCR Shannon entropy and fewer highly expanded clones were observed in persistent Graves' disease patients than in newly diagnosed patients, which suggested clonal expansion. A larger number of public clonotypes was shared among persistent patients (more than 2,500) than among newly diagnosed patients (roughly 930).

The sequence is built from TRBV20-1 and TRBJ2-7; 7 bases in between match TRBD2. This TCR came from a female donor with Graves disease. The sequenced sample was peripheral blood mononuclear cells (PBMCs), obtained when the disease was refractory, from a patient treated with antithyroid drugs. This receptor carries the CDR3 CSASRASGSYEQYF. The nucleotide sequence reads TGCAGTGCTAGTCGGGCTAGCGGATCCTACGAGCAGTACTTC.